The clone carrying this T cell receptor (beta chain) was recorded only once. The CDR3 loop spans 13 amino acids. Germline V gene sequence: CDR1 MNHEY, CDR2 SVGAGI. V lost 8 bases and J 11 bases, leaving 19 bases between the germline ends. This specimen belongs to a study of T cell changes during pregnancy in multiple sclerosis. Only in-frame clones appear in the TCRdb table, and some are missing; sequencing was by immunoSEQ multiplex PCR. The sample shows 75,000 to 95,000 clones, 91% of them seen only once. The specimen was peripheral blood, collected before pregnancy. This receptor was taken from a female donor with multiple sclerosis, enrolled in a pregnancy study. The J gene is TRBJ2-1, the V gene TRBV6-5; weak D call: TRBD2 (6 bases). The CDR3 sequence: CASSEGRRVKQFF. The CDR3 region has the DNA TGTGCCAGCTCGGAGGGCCGAAGAGTAAAGCAGTTCTTC.